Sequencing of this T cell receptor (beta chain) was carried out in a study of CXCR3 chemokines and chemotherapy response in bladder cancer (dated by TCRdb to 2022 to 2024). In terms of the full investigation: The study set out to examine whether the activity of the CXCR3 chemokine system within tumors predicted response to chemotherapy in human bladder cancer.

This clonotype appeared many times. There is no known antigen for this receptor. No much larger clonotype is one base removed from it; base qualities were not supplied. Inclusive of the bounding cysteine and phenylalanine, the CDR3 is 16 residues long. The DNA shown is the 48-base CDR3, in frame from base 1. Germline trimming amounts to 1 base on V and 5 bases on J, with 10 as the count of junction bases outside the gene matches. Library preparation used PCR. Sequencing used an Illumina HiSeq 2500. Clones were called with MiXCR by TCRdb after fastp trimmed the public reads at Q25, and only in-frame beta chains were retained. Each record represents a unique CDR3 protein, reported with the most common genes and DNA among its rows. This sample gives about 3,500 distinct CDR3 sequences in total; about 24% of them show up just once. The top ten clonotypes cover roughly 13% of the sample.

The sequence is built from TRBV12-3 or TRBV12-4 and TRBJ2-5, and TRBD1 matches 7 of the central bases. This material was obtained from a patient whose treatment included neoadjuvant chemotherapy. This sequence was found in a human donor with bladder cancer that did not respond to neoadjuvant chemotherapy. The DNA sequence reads TGTGCCAGCAGTTTAGGGTCGGGACAGTGGGCGGAGACCCAGTACTTC. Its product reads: CASSLGSGQWAETQYF.